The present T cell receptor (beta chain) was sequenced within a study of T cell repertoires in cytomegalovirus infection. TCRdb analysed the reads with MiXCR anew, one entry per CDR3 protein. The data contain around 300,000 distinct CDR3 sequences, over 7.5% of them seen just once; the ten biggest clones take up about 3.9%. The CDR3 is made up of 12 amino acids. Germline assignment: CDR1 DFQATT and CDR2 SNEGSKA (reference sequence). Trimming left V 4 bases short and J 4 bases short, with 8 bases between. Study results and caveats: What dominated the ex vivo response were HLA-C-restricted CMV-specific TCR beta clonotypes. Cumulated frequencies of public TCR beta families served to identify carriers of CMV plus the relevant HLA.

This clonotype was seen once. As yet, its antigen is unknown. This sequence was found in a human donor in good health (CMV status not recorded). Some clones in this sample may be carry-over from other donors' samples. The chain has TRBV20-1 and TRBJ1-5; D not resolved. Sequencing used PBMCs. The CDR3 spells CSAKRGNQPQHF. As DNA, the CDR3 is TGCAGTGCTAAACGAGGGAATCAGCCCCAGCATTTT.